The T cell receptor beta chain under discussion was sequenced for a study of blood T cell repertoires in COVID-19. Unmatched junction bases numbered 0, after V lost 4 bases and J lost 0 bases. The CDR3 contains 13 residues. CDR1 SQVTM and CDR2 ANQGSEA come from the germline V gene. As handled by the study authors: Amplification with reference gene primers provided the estimates of nucleated cell counts. The table came from immunoSEQ multiplex PCR; TCRdb's copy has only in-frame clones and leaves some out. The V and J calls and the clone size are those of that table, but D and trimming were determined from the DNA. The sample carries approximately 140,000 clones, about 81% recorded once.

The sequenced sample consisted of peripheral blood. The J gene is TRBJ1-3, the V gene TRBV29-1; 7 bases are a match to TRBD1. The receptor's source is a woman older than 75 with acute or convalescent COVID-19. CDR3 sequence reads: CSVAGGSGNTIYF. DNA of the CDR3: TGCAGCGTTGCAGGGGGCTCTGGAAACACCATATATTTT.